This T cell receptor (beta chain) was identified during a study of T cell responses to AZD1222 COVID-19 vaccine. As for the study in general: Recipients boosted at about 4 weeks or about 12 weeks are pooled.

Findings and caveats of the study: Nearly half of spike-specific TCRs reportedly go after variant regions that carry no mutations. Vaccination with two AZD1222 doses was followed by a rise in Spike-specific TCR breadth and depth.

In the case of this clone: What it binds is not known.

This table comes from immunoSEQ multiplex PCR, and its TCRdb copy is limited to in-frame clones, with some not included. The sample has 180,000 or so clones, around 88% seen once; the top ten hold approximately 7.7%. Germline CDR1 ENHRY, CDR2 SYGVKD. The CDR3 extends over 14 amino acids. V lost 4 bases and J lost 3; bases outside the gene matches: 3. The chain combines TRBV10-3 with TRBJ1-1; 9 bases match TRBD1. This specimen was peripheral blood, taken on day 0 of AZD1222 vaccination. The receptor was derived from an adult in good health. CDR3 amino acids: CAISGRDRDTEAFF. The DNA for the CDR3 is TGTGCCATCAGTGGGAGGGACAGGGACACTGAAGCTTTCTTT.